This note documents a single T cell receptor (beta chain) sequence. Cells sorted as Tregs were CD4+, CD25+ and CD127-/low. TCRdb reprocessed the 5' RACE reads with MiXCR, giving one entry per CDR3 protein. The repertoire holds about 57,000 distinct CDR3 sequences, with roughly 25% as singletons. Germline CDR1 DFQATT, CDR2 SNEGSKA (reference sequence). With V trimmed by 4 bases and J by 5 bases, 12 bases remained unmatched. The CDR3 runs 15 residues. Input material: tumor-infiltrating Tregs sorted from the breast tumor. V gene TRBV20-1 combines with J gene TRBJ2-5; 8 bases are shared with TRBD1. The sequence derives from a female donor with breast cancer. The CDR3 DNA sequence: TGCAGTGCTATCCCGTGGGGCACAGGGGGGGAGACCCAGTACTTC. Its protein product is CSAIPWGTGGETQYF.